The 9 T cell receptor beta chains in this list originate from one sample, sequenced in a study of blood T cells in healthy people across ages. A second roughly 7 to 11 cycle PCR used barcoded and J-beta primers. TCRdb re-analysed the 5' RACE reads in MiXCR, keeping a single row per CDR3 protein. The sample lists about 640,000 distinct CDR3 sequences; 58% were seen once. What was sequenced was blood. These receptor sequences come from a man in his 60s in good health.

This clonotype turned up a few times. DNA of the CDR3: TGTGCCAGCATCCGGGGAGCGACCCAGTACTTC. Its protein product is CASIRGATQYF. The J gene is TRBJ2-5, the V gene TRBV2; TRBD2 might be the D (5 bases). The V and J ends lost 7 bases and 7 bases respectively, with 10 bases between them. In germline, CDR1 is SNHLY, CDR2 FYNNEI. The CDR3 is made up of 11 amino acids.

Ten or more counts support this clonotype. The CDR3 is CASSLYGGPQETQYF. DNA of the CDR3: TGTGCCAGCAGCTTATATGGGGGCCCCCAAGAGACCCAGTACTTC. This sequence joins TRBV11-2 and TRBJ2-5; TRBD1 is a possible D gene (6 bases). Germline V gene data show CDR1 as SGHAT and CDR2 as FQNNGV. V lost 2 bases and J lost 1, with 11 bases in between. This CDR3 comprises 15 residues.

Only a few counts were recorded for this clonotype. The V gene is TRBV6-1, the J gene TRBJ1-1, with TRBD1 as a possible D gene (6 bases). Germline CDR1 and CDR2: MNHNS and SASEGT. V lost 8 bases to trimming and J lost 4 bases, with 23 bases between them. This CDR3 has 16 amino acids. The CDR3 sequence is CASRYNLQGGTTEAFF. The CDR3 nucleotides are TGTGCCAGCCGGTATAATCTACAGGGAGGGACCACTGAAGCTTTCTTT.

V gene TRBV6-2 or TRBV6-3 combines with J gene TRBJ2-5; D gene uncertain. From germline, CDR1 is MNHEY and CDR2 SVGEGT. CDR3 length: 15 residues. Trimming pared 0 bases from V and 1 base from J, leaving 9 bases between. The CDR3 loop reads CASSYSRFRQETQYF. The CDR3 coding sequence is TGTGCCAGCAGTTACTCAAGGTTTCGCCAAGAGACCCAGTACTTC.

This clonotype was detected a few times. One end of the junction fails to match germline, which may point to a read error. This chain connects TRBV12-3 or TRBV12-4 to TRBJ2-3, with 9 bases aligning to TRBD1. The CDR3 has 15 amino acids. In DNA, the CDR3 is TGTGCCAGCAAATGGACAGGGGTCATGGCAGATGCGCAGTATTTT. Encoded protein: CASKWTGVMADAQYF.

This sequence joins TRBV6-1 and TRBJ2-5; 8 bases fit TRBD1. The CDR3 runs to 14 residues. From germline, CDR1 is MNHNS and CDR2 SASEGT. The V and J ends lost 7 bases and 3 bases, in that order; junction bases with no gene match: 7. CDR3 nucleotides: TGTGCCAGCACACTGGACAGGGATAAAGAGACCCAGTACTTC. It specifies CASTLDRDKETQYF.

The chain employs TRBV14 and TRBJ2-7; no definite D call. The CDR3 is 13 residues long. V dropped 3 bases and J dropped 2 bases, with 8 bases sitting between them. The germline gives CDR1 SGHDN, CDR2 FVKESK. The DNA for the CDR3 is TGTGCCAGCAGCCATGACTTAACCTACGAGCAGTACTTC. This codes for CASSHDLTYEQYF.

The chain employs TRBV6-5 and TRBJ1-6; 8 bases line up with TRBD1. The length of the CDR3 is 14 residues. V lost 6 bases to trimming and J lost 9 bases; unmatched junction nucleotides: 7. The germline CDR1 and CDR2 sequences are MNHEY and SVGAGI. Written as DNA, the CDR3 is TGTGCCAGCAGACGACAGGGGCCAGGTTCACCCCTCCACTTT. Amino acid sequence: CASRRQGPGSPLHF.

The V and J genes are TRBV5-1 and TRBJ2-3, with D perhaps matching TRBD1 (6 bases). CDR1 and CDR2 (germline): SGHRS, YFSETQ. Trimming shortened V by 4 bases and J by 0 bases, and 9 bases separated the two germline ends. This CDR3 comprises 14 residues. DNA of the CDR3: TGCGCCAGCAGCATTACAGGGAGCACAGATACGCAGTATTTT. It specifies CASSITGSTDTQYF.